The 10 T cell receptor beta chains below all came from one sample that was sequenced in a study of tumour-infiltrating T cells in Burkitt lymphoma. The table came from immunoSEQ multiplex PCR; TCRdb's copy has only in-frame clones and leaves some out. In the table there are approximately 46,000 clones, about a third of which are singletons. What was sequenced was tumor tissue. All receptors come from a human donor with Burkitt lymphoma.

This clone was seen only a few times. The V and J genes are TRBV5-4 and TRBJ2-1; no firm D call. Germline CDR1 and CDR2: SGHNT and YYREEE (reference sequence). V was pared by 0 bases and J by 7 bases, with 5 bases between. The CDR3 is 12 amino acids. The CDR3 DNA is TGTGCCAGCAGCTTGGACAGAAATGAGCAGTTCTTC. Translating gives CASSLDRNEQFF.

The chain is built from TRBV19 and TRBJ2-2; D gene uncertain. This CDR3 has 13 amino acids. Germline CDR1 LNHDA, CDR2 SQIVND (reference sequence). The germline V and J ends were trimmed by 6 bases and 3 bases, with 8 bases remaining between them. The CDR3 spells CASSTRDTGELFF. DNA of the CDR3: TGTGCCAGTAGCACCCGGGACACCGGGGAGCTGTTTTTT.

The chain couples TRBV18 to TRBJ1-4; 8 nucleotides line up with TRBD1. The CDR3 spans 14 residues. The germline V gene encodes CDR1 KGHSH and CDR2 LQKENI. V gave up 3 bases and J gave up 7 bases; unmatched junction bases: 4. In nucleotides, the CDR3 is TGTGCCAGCTCACCGACAGGGGTGGTTGAAAAACTGTTTTTT. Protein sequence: CASSPTGVVEKLFF. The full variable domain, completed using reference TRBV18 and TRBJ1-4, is NAGVMQNPRHLVRRRGQEARLRCSPMKGHSHVYWYRQLPEEGLKFMVYLQKENIIDESGMPKERFSAEFPKEGPSILRIQQVVRGDSAAYFCASSPTGVVEKLFFGSGTQLSVL.

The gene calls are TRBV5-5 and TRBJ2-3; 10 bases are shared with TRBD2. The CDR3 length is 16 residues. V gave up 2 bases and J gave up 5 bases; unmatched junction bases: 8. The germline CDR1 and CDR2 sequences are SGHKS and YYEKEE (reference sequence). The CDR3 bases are TGTGCCAGCAGCTTCTCTAGCGGGGGCGGGGTAGATACGCAGTATTTT. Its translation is CASSFSSGGGVDTQYF.

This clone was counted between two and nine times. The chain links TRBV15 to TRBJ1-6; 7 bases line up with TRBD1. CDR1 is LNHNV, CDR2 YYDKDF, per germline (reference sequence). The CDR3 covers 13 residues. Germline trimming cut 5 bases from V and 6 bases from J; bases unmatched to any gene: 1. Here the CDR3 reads CATSGTANSPLHF. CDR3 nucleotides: TGTGCCACCAGCGGGACAGCTAATTCACCCCTCCACTTT. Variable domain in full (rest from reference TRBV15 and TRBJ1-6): DAMVIQNPRYQVTQFGKPVTLSCSQTLNHNVMYWYQQKSSQAPKLLFHYYDKDFNNEADTPDNFQSRRPNTSFCFLDIRSPGLGDTAMYLCATSGTANSPLHFGNGTRLTVT.

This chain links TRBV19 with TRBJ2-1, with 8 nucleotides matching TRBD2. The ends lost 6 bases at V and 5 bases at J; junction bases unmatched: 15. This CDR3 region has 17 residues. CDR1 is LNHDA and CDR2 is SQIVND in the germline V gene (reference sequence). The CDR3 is CASSSRLIWRGDNEQFF. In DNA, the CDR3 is TGTGCCAGTAGCAGTCGCCTGATCTGGCGGGGGGACAATGAGCAGTTCTTC.

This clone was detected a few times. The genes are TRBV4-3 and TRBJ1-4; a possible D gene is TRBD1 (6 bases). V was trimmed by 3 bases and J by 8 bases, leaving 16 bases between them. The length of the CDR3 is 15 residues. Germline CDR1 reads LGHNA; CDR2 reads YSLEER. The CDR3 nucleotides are TGCGCCAGCAGCCACGGGAACAGGGTAGGAGAAAAACTGTTTTTT. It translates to CASSHGNRVGEKLFF.

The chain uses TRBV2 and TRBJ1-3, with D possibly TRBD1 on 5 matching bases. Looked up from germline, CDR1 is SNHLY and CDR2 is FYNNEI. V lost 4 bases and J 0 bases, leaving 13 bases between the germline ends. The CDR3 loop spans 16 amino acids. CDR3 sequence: CASSAWTPRSGNTIYF. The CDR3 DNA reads TGTGCCAGCAGTGCCTGGACACCGCGCTCTGGAAACACCATATATTTT.

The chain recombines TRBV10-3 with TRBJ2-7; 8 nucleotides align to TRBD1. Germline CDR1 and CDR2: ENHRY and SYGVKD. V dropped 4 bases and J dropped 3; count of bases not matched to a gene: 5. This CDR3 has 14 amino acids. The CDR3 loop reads CAISAGTGIYEQYF. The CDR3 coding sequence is TGTGCCATCAGTGCCGGGACAGGTATCTACGAGCAGTACTTC.

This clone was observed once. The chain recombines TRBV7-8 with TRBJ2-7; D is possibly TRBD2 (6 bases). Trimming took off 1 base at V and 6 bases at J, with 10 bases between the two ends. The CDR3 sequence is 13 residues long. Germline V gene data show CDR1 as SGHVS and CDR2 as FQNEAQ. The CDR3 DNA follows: TGTGCCAGCAGCTTAGGGAGGGTCGGCGAGCAGTACTTC. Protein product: CASSLGRVGEQYF.